The following is a T cell receptor beta chain sequence with its context. The antigen remains unidentified. Trimming stripped 6 bases from V and 4 bases from J, with 12 bases between. CDR1 and CDR2 (germline): MNHNS, SASEGT. The CDR3 consists of 13 residues. Sorting with CD45RO/CCR7/CD25/CD127/CD95/CD27 yielded naive, central memory, regulatory and stem-like memory CD4+ cells. The data were obtained in a study of beta chain features in type 1 diabetes. Study information: When patients were set against healthy donors, age, gender and cell yields were similar. The study examined about 100 million sorted cells across all samples. Overall study results and limits: People with Type 1 diabetes carried modestly yet significantly shorter TCRB CDR3s in all four CD4+ subsets. VDJ junctions from type 1 diabetes patients carried fewer insertions and larger deletions.

Expressed TCRB transcripts were sequenced because the isolated RNA had all been reverse transcribed beforehand. Using immunoSEQ multiplex PCR, the repertoire was profiled, and TCRdb retains in-frame clones only, with some absent. The sample lists roughly 260,000 clones, about a fifth occurring once. This clonotype originated in a woman aged 35 to 49 with type 1 diabetes. The sample comprised naive CD4+ T cells from blood. The chain uses TRBV6-1 and TRBJ1-2; TRBD1 might be the D (5 bases). The CDR3 DNA is TGTGCCAGCAGCCCAGACAGCCTCTATGGCTACACCTTC. Translated, it gives CASSPDSLYGYTF.